What follows are 8 T cell receptor beta chains derived from one specimen sequenced in a study of tumor-infiltrating lymphocytes in primary liver carcinoma. Scientists recovered RNA and DNA together from roughly 21-30 mg of unsorted bulk tissue. The investigators made TCR beta cDNA from 400 to 500 ng total RNA, using a constant-region primer. A slightly modified ARM-PCR protocol with three nested multiplex PCR rounds produced these TCR beta libraries. A C-beta reverse primer and TRBV1-TRBV30 forward primers served in each of the first two PCR rounds, at roughly 10 cycles apiece. Each CDR3 protein gets one entry after TCRdb re-called the multiplex PCR reads with MiXCR. Of approximately 53,000 distinct CDR3 sequences listed, over 65% are singletons. The source material was liver tumor tissue from sampling region 5. The subset here: tumor region T5, tumor centre. The origin of the receptors is a man between 40 and 49 years old with primary liver carcinoma and hepatitis B virus infection.

Regarding this clonotype: The junction departs from germline at one end; a sequencing error may be responsible. This rearrangement joins TRBV11-1 to TRBJ2-7; D gene unclear. The germline V gene encodes CDR1 SGHAT and CDR2 FQDESV (reference sequence). The CDR3 spans 17 residues. The CDR3 DNA is TGCGCCAGCAGTTTAGGGCCGGCGAGTGAAAGCTCCTACGAGCAGTACTTC. Amino acid sequence: CASSLGPASESSYEQYF.

Regarding this clonotype: Mismatch with germline at one junction end may stem from a read error. The chain is built from TRBV11-2 and TRBJ2-7, with 8 bases fitting TRBD2. The CDR3 runs to 15 residues. Germline assignment: CDR1 SGHAT and CDR2 FQNNGV. The CDR3 DNA sequence: TGTGTCAGCAGCCAACAGGCAAGCGGGAGAGTGGAGCAGTACTTC. Translating gives CVSSQQASGRVEQYF.

On this clonotype: The junction does not match germline at one end; this may be a read error. The rearrangement links TRBV5-1 to TRBJ1-1; D unresolved. The CDR3 length is 12 residues. CDR1 is SGHRS, CDR2 YFSETQ, per germline. This CDR3 is CTSNLSREEAFF. DNA of the CDR3: TGCACCAGCAACTTGTCCCGGGAAGAAGCTTTCTTT.

This clonotype has more than one count but fewer than ten. The V call is TRBV11-2, the J call TRBJ1-3; possible D gene TRBD1, 5 bases. The germline gives CDR1 SGHAT, CDR2 FQNNGV. This CDR3 region has 15 residues. V was pared by 7 bases and J by 4 bases, with 17 bases between. CDR3: CASMLGGDPGNTIYF. In DNA, the CDR3 is TGTGCCAGCATGCTGGGCGGGGACCCGGGAAACACCATATATTTT.

V gene TRBV5-1 combines with J gene TRBJ2-1, with 9 bases fitting TRBD2. The CDR3 totals 16 residues. Germline V gene lookup returns CDR1 SGHRS and CDR2 YFSETQ. The ends lost 6 bases at V and 0 bases at J; junction bases unmatched: 7. CDR3 sequence: CASTGTSSYSYNEQFF. CDR3 sequence (DNA): TGCGCCAGCACAGGGACTAGCAGCTACTCCTACAATGAGCAGTTCTTC.

As concerns this clonotype: At one end the junction does not follow the germline gene, possibly because of a read error. The J gene is TRBJ2-2, the V gene TRBV11-1, with D possibly called TRBD1 or TRBD2 (5 bases each). Germline V gene lookup returns CDR1 SGHAT and CDR2 FQDESV (reference sequence). This CDR3 spans 13 amino acids. The CDR3 region is CASSLWYTGDLFF. CDR3 sequence (DNA): TGTGCCAGCAGCCTTTGGTACACCGGGGACCTGTTTTTT.

Worth noting for this clonotype: One base away lies a much larger clone, so this may be a sequencing read error. The rearrangement uses TRBV20-1 and TRBJ2-7, with 8 bases matching TRBD2. The ends lost 3 bases at V and 3 bases at J; junction bases unmatched: 4. CDR3 length: 13 residues. Germline V gene data show CDR1 as DFQATT and CDR2 as SNEGSKA (reference sequence). The CDR3 is CSARGTRDYEQYF. CDR3 coding DNA: TGCAGTGCTAGGGGGACTAGAGACTACGAGCAGTACTTC.

As to this clonotype: One end of the junction is discordant with germline, which a read error may explain. The rearrangement uses TRBV5-1 and TRBJ2-6, with a weak D call TRBD1 (5 bases). The CDR3 has 17 residues. Looked up from germline, CDR1 is SGHRS and CDR2 is YFSETQ. The CDR3 nucleotides are TGCGCCAGCAGCGACGGTACAGCAAGCTCTGGGGCCAACGCCCTGACTTTC. Residues: CASSDGTASSGANALTF.